This T cell receptor (beta chain) emerged from a study of PD-1 blockade in classical Hodgkin lymphoma. Some clones are missing from TCRdb's copy, which holds only in-frame ones; the method was immunoSEQ multiplex PCR. The sample holds about 25,000 clones, 60% to 80% seen once. All patients experienced relapse after autologous stem cell transplantation, and brentuximab vedotin exposure was variable. The CDR3 totals 16 residues. The V and J ends lost 0 bases and 5 bases respectively, with 14 bases between them. The V gene's germline CDR1 is SGHDT and CDR2 YYEEEE. Sequences were derived from peripheral blood mononuclear cells (PBMCs), sampled at baseline. This TCR came from a human donor with classical Hodgkin lymphoma. The rearrangement uses TRBV5-6 and TRBJ2-2; unclear D gene. The CDR3 spells CASSLVAGRVTGELFF. CDR3 nucleotide sequence: TGTGCCAGCAGCTTGGTTGCAGGTCGGGTAACCGGGGAGCTGTTTTTT.